Below, 6 T cell receptor beta chains from the same sample are listed, as sequenced in a study of blood T cell repertoires in COVID-19. The repertoire was sequenced with immunoSEQ multiplex PCR; TCRdb's copy has only in-frame clones and lacks some. The sample lists under 250,000 clones, roughly 82% occurring once. Specimen: peripheral blood. All receptors come from a man in his fifties or sixties with active or convalescent COVID-19.

This clone was detected a few times. This chain connects TRBV20-1 to TRBJ1-1, with a weak D call TRBD1 (5 bases). This CDR3 is 11 amino acids long. Germline values: CDR1 DFQATT, CDR2 SNEGSKA (reference sequence). The CDR3 loop is CRWGRRDEAFF. CDR3 nucleotides: TGCAGGTGGGGGAGGAGGGATGAAGCTTTCTTT.

The chain has TRBV7-8 and TRBJ2-1, with 8 positions matching TRBD1. V lost 3 bases to trimming and J lost 0 bases; unmatched junction nucleotides: 1. Germline CDR1 reads SGHVS; CDR2 reads FQNEAQ. The CDR3 runs to 15 residues. The CDR3 spells CASSLTGVSYNEQFF. The CDR3 bases are TGTGCCAGCAGCTTGACAGGGGTCTCCTACAATGAGCAGTTCTTC.

The chain uses TRBV7-2 and TRBJ2-1, with 7 bases fitting TRBD2. After removal of 3 bases from V and 4 bases from J, the junction contained 9 bases not matched to a gene. The CDR3 extends over 16 amino acids. Looked up from germline, CDR1 is SGHTA and CDR2 is FQGNSA. The CDR3 DNA sequence: TGTGCCAGCAGCTTGAGTGGCGGGAGAGCATACAATGAGCAGTTCTTC. Its protein is CASSLSGGRAYNEQFF.

This sequence joins TRBV5-1 and TRBJ1-6; no clear D gene. Trimming took 4 bases from V and 3 from J, leaving 17 bases between them. CDR3 length equals 17 residues. From germline, CDR1 is SGHRS and CDR2 YFSETQ. The DNA of the CDR3 is TGCGCCAGCAGCCCGGACTTCGGACGAAACTATAATTCACCCCTCCACTTT. It is translated as CASSPDFGRNYNSPLHF.

The chain couples TRBV24-1 to TRBJ1-5; no definite D call. CDR1 and CDR2 from the germline V gene are KGHDR and SFDVKD. This CDR3 comprises 16 residues. Trimming removed 2 bases from V and 0 bases from J, with 10 bases in between. The CDR3 DNA reads TGTGCCACCAGTGATTCCCGTAGAGATAGCAATCAGCCCCAGCATTTT. This codes for CATSDSRRDSNQPQHF.

J is TRBJ2-3 and V is TRBV4-1; 11 bases agree with TRBD2. The trim removed 5 bases at V and 1 base at J, leaving 8 bases unmatched. The germline gives CDR1 MGHRA, CDR2 YSYEKL. The CDR3 length is 17 residues. CDR3: CASSTRLAGFGTDTQYF. As DNA, the CDR3 is TGCGCCAGCAGCACACGACTAGCGGGATTCGGCACAGATACGCAGTATTTT.